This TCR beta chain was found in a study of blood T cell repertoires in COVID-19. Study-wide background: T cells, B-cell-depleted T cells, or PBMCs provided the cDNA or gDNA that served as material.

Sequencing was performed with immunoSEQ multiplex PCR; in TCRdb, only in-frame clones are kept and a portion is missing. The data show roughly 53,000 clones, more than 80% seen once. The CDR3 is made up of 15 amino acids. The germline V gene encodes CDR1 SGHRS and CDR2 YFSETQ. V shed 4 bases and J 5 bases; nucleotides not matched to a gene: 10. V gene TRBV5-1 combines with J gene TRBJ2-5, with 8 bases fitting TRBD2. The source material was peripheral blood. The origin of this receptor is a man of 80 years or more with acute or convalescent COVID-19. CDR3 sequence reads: CASSPLNSGAETQYF. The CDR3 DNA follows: TGCGCCAGCAGCCCATTAAATAGCGGGGCCGAGACCCAGTACTTC.